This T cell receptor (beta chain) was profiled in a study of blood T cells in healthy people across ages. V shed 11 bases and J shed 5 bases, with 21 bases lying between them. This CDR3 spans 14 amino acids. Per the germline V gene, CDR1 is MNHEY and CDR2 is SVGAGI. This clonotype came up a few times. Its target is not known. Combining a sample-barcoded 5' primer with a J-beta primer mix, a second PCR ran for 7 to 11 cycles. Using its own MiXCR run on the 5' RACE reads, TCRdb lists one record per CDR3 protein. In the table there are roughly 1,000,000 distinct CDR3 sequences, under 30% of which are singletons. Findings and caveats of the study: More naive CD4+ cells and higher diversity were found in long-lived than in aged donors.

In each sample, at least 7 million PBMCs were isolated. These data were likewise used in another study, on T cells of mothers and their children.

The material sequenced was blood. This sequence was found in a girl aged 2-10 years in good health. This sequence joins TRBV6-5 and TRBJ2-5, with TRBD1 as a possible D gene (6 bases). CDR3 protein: CASGITGSRETQYF. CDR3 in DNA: TGTGCCTCCGGAATTACAGGGTCACGGGAGACCCAGTACTTC.